The 28 T cell receptor beta chains below come from one sample, sequenced in a study of blood T cell repertoires in COVID-19. The data were produced by immunoSEQ multiplex PCR, yet TCRdb's version contains in-frame clones alone and is incomplete. The sample includes approximately 320,000 clones, roughly 85% of them seen just once. Sequencing was carried out using peripheral blood. The receptors here all came from a human donor in a cohort sampled during active COVID-19.

The V gene is TRBV7-3, the J gene TRBJ2-3, with D possibly matching TRBD1 (7 bases). There are 15 residues in the CDR3. Germline CDR1 SGHTA, CDR2 FQGTGA. V lost 1 base to trimming and J lost 4 bases, with 12 bases between them. CDR3 sequence reads: CASSLMTGRSDTQYF. In nucleotides, the CDR3 is TGTGCCAGCAGCTTAATGACAGGGAGGTCAGATACGCAGTATTTT.

The chain recombines TRBV7-9 with TRBJ1-4; D remains ambiguous. This CDR3 is 16 amino acids long. V gave up 1 base and J gave up 0 bases, with 9 bases separating them. Per germline, CDR1 SEHNR and CDR2 FQNEAQ (reference sequence). The CDR3 region is CASSLVVVATNEKLFF. The CDR3 coding sequence is TGTGCCAGCAGCTTAGTGGTAGTGGCAACTAATGAAAAACTGTTTTTT.

In its sample, this clone was seen once. This chain uses TRBV9 with TRBJ2-3; D not certain. The CDR3 loop spans 13 amino acids. V lost 2 bases and J 2 bases, leaving 6 bases between the germline ends. Germline CDR1 and CDR2: SGDLS and YYNGEE. CDR3 loop: CASSVAHTDTQYF. CDR3 bases: TGTGCCAGCAGCGTGGCACACACAGATACGCAGTATTTT.

Here the CDR3 reads CATGDSRSNPYEQYF. The CDR3 nucleotides are TGTGCCACCGGGGACAGCCGGTCGAACCCCTACGAGCAGTACTTC. The V and J genes are TRBV24-1 and TRBJ2-7; 7 bases fit TRBD1. CDR1 and CDR2 (germline): KGHDR, SFDVKD. There are 15 residues in the CDR3. The J segment lost 2 bases and the V segment lost 9 bases, leaving 12 bases of the junction unmatched.

In DNA, the CDR3 is TGTGCCAGCACACAGGGGGCGACGGAAAACATTCAGTACTTC. Protein sequence: CASTQGATENIQYF. The chain recombines TRBV19 with TRBJ2-4, with TRBD1 matching over 9 bases. Germline V CDR1 and CDR2: LNHDA, SQIVND (reference sequence). J gave up 5 bases and V 9 bases, and 8 bases lay outside the gene matches. The CDR3 totals 14 residues.

J is TRBJ1-4 and V is TRBV5-8; D is unclear. Germline V gene data show CDR1 as SGHTS and CDR2 as YDEGEE. CDR3 size: 16 residues. V shed 2 bases and J shed 2 bases, with 13 bases lying between them. The CDR3 sequence is CASSFRSPATNEKLFF. DNA for the CDR3: TGTGCCAGCAGCTTCCGAAGCCCAGCGACTAATGAAAAACTGTTTTTT.

The J gene is TRBJ2-1, the V gene TRBV29-1, with a possible D match to TRBD2 (7 bases). Germline CDR1 and CDR2: SQVTM and ANQGSEA. The ends were cut back, 6 bases at V and 10 bases at J, with 13 bases in the middle. The CDR3 has 11 residues. The CDR3 loop is CSVRGGTEQFF. The CDR3 DNA reads as TGCAGCGTGAGGGGGGGGACAGAGCAGTTCTTC.

The V and J genes are TRBV2 and TRBJ2-7; 7 bases are a match to TRBD1. The junction had 14 bases not matched to a gene; V was cut back by 2 bases and J by 7 bases. The CDR3 totals 16 residues. Germline V gene sequence: CDR1 SNHLY, CDR2 FYNNEI. CDR3 amino acids: CASSETRSRGSWEQYF. In nucleotides, the CDR3 is TGTGCCAGCAGTGAAACTCGGAGCAGGGGGTCGTGGGAGCAGTACTTC.

The genes are TRBV24-1 and TRBJ2-3, with 9 bases identical to TRBD1. The length of the CDR3 is 16 residues. The trim removed 1 base at V and 7 bases at J, leaving 8 bases unmatched. CDR1 and CDR2 (germline): KGHDR, SFDVKD. The CDR3 DNA sequence: TGTGCCACCAGTGATTTAAAGGGACAGGGTCTGAATACGCAGTATTTT. It translates to CATSDLKGQGLNTQYF.

The rearrangement links TRBV6-1 to TRBJ1-2; D call uncertain. Germline CDR1 is MNHNS and CDR2 is SASEGT. The CDR3 length is 14 residues. V lost 7 bases to trimming and J lost 0 bases, with 12 bases between them. The CDR3 spells CASTDLTTNYGYTF. The CDR3 nucleotides are TGTGCCAGCACCGACCTTACTACTAACTATGGCTACACCTTC.

This clone was seen a single time. This chain connects TRBV6-5 to TRBJ2-5; tentatively, D is TRBD2 (6 bases). Germline V lookup: CDR1 MNHEY, CDR2 SVGAGI. Trimming left V 4 bases short and J 7 bases short, with 19 bases between. The CDR3 is 15 residues long. The CDR3 nucleotides are TGTGCCAGCAGTTCCGTCAGCGGTTGGGGAGGGACCCAGTACTTC. This gives the protein CASSSVSGWGGTQYF.

The V gene is TRBV27, the J gene TRBJ1-2; TRBD1 might be the D (6 bases). This CDR3 comprises 15 residues. Germline V gene lookup returns CDR1 MNHEY and CDR2 SMNVEV (reference sequence). The V end lost 0 bases, the J end lost 5 bases, and 13 bases lay between the germline ends. The CDR3 loop reads CASSLSRGGGYGYTF. CDR3 nucleotides: TGTGCCAGCAGTTTATCGCGGGGGGGCGGATATGGCTACACCTTC.

CDR3 protein: CASSQAGEGTYEQYF. The CDR3 DNA follows: TGTGCCAGCAGCCAAGCAGGGGAAGGCACCTACGAGCAGTACTTC. The V and J genes are TRBV3-1 (or the pseudogene TRBV3-2) and TRBJ2-7; tentative D call: TRBD1 (6 bases). This CDR3 contains 15 residues. Germline V lookup: CDR1 LGHDT, CDR2 YNNKEL (reference sequence). V was shortened by 1 base and J by 2 bases, with 12 bases between the two germline ends.

The V call is TRBV4-1, the J call TRBJ2-7; 9 nucleotides agree with TRBD1. The CDR3 is made up of 16 amino acids. Germline CDR1 reads MGHRA; CDR2 reads YSYEKL. The V segment lost 7 bases and the J segment 5 bases; nucleotides outside the gene matches: 15. The DNA for the CDR3 is TGCGCCAGCACCCCCTTGGCCCCGGGACAGGGAGACGAGCAGTACTTC. Its protein product is CASTPLAPGQGDEQYF.

The chain has TRBV5-1 and TRBJ2-1; TRBD2 might be the D (5 bases). This CDR3 comprises 15 residues. CDR1 and CDR2 (germline): SGHRS, YFSETQ. V gave up 4 bases and J gave up 6 bases, with 17 bases separating them. In DNA, the CDR3 is TGCGCCAGCAGCCCCCCGAGGGTTAATGGCAATGAGCAGTTCTTC. Translating it yields CASSPPRVNGNEQFF.

As DNA, the CDR3 is TGTGCCAGGGGTGGCACAACGAACACCGGGGAGCTGTTTTTT. This sequence encodes CARGGTTNTGELFF. The rearrangement links TRBV30 to TRBJ2-2; perhaps TRBD1 as D (5 bases). CDR1 is GTSNPN and CDR2 is SVGIG in the germline V gene (reference sequence). Trimming pared 8 bases from V and 0 bases from J, leaving 13 bases between. CDR3 size: 14 residues.

This chain connects TRBV2 to TRBJ1-5, with 10 bases identical to TRBD1. There are 16 residues in the CDR3. With 5 bases clipped from V and 2 bases from J, the junction kept 6 bases outside the gene matches. Germline CDR1 reads SNHLY; CDR2 reads FYNNEI. CDR3 loop: CASSYGQGVGNQPQHF. The CDR3 nucleotides are TGTGCCAGCAGTTACGGACAGGGGGTAGGCAATCAGCCCCAGCATTTT.

This rearrangement joins TRBV27 to TRBJ2-7, with TRBD2 as a possible D gene (7 bases). Germline CDR1 and CDR2: MNHEY and SMNVEV (reference sequence). The CDR3 has 14 amino acids. Trimming took off 4 bases at V and 2 bases at J, with 12 bases between the two ends. The CDR3 loop is CASSWGGPPYEQYF. The CDR3 DNA reads as TGTGCCAGCAGTTGGGGGGGGCCGCCCTACGAGCAGTACTTC.

The V and J genes are TRBV7-9 and TRBJ1-2; D gene uncertain. From germline, CDR1 is SEHNR and CDR2 FQNEAQ (reference sequence). This CDR3 comprises 14 residues. V was cut by 1 base and J by 8 bases, with 14 bases left in between. DNA of the CDR3: TGTGCCAGCAGCTTAGGATCGGCGCCAGGAGGCTACACCTTC. Protein: CASSLGSAPGGYTF.

The chain joins TRBV11-2 to TRBJ1-6; 7 bases align to TRBD1. The CDR3 contains 15 residues. Germline assignment: CDR1 SGHAT and CDR2 FQNNGV. With 0 bases clipped from V and 7 bases from J, the junction kept 3 bases outside the gene matches. The CDR3 DNA is TGTGCCAGCAGCTTAGAAACAGGGGCGAATTCACCCCTCCACTTT. Protein product: CASSLETGANSPLHF.

This chain joins TRBV5-1 and TRBJ2-7; 8 nucleotides agree with TRBD1. V trimming: 4 bases; J trimming: 9 bases; junction bases outside the gene matches: 21. Germline CDR1 reads SGHRS; CDR2 reads YFSETQ. The CDR3 contains 17 residues. The CDR3 spells CASSTGTGDQAAIGQYF. Written as DNA, the CDR3 is TGCGCCAGCAGCACCGGGACAGGCGATCAAGCGGCCATAGGGCAGTACTTC.

The chain uses TRBV7-3 and TRBJ2-3, with 9 bases fitting TRBD2. This CDR3 is 15 amino acids long. Per germline, CDR1 SGHTA and CDR2 FQGTGA. V gave up 2 bases and J gave up 2 bases; unmatched junction bases: 2. In nucleotides, the CDR3 is TGTGCCAGCAGCTTATTAGCGGGGGCCACAGATACGCAGTATTTT. Protein: CASSLLAGATDTQYF.

The chain has TRBV6-5 and TRBJ2-4; 8 bases fit TRBD2. Losses at the gene ends were 5 bases for V and 13 bases for J; bases not matched to a gene: 16. The CDR3 spans 15 residues. The germline V gene has CDR1 MNHEY and CDR2 SVGAGI. CDR3 sequence: CASSLAEGTSALQYF. The CDR3 coding sequence is TGTGCCAGCAGTCTCGCCGAAGGGACTAGTGCCTTGCAGTACTTC.

The J gene is TRBJ1-4, the V gene TRBV3-1 (or the pseudogene TRBV3-2); D gene ambiguous. V was trimmed by 4 bases and J by 7 bases, leaving 13 bases between them. This CDR3 contains 14 residues. The germline gives CDR1 LGHDT, CDR2 YNNKEL (reference sequence). The chain's CDR3 is CASSPLGGGEKLFF. CDR3 sequence (DNA): TGTGCCAGCAGCCCTCTGGGAGGTGGTGAAAAACTGTTTTTT.

The chain couples TRBV4-2 to TRBJ2-7, with D perhaps matching TRBD2 (7 bases). V lost 0 bases and J 2 bases, leaving 11 bases between the germline ends. The germline gives CDR1 LGHNA, CDR2 YNFKEQ. This CDR3 has 15 residues. The CDR3 region is CASSQERGGPYEQYF. DNA for the CDR3: TGTGCCAGCAGCCAAGAGAGGGGGGGCCCCTACGAGCAGTACTTC.

The chain links TRBV29-1 to TRBJ1-4; the D is unclear. The V end lost 7 bases, the J end lost 5 bases, and 14 bases lay between the germline ends. Germline CDR1 reads SQVTM; CDR2 reads ANQGSEA. This CDR3 contains 13 residues. In DNA form, the CDR3 reads TGCAGCGGAGGGCGGGGAATCAATGAAAAACTGTTTTTT. It translates to CSGGRGINEKLFF.

The rearrangement links TRBV24-1 to TRBJ1-2; D is undetermined. V lost 3 bases, J lost 7 bases, and 8 bases lay in between. There are 12 residues in the CDR3. CDR1 is KGHDR, CDR2 SFDVKD, per germline. The CDR3 sequence: CATSDERTGYTF. CDR3 sequence (DNA): TGTGCCACCAGTGATGAGCGGACTGGCTACACCTTC.

This clone was counted once. The chain employs TRBV7-3 and TRBJ2-3; TRBD2 matches 9 bases. V shed 6 bases and J 1 base; nucleotides not matched to a gene: 5. The CDR3 runs to 15 residues. CDR1 is SGHTA and CDR2 is FQGTGA in the germline V gene. The CDR3 here is CASSLAGQRTDTQYF. CDR3 coding DNA: TGTGCCAGCAGTCTAGCGGGACAACGCACAGATACGCAGTATTTT.